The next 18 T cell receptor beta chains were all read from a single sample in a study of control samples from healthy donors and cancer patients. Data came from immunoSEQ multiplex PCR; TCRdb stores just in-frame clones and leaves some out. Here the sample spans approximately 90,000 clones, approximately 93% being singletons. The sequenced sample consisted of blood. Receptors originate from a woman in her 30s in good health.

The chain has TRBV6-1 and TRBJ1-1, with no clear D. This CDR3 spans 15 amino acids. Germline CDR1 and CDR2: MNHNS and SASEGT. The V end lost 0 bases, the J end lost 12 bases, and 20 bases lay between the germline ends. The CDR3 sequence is CASSEAAVTGVGSFF. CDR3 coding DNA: TGTGCCAGCAGTGAAGCGGCTGTGACGGGAGTAGGCTCTTTCTTT.

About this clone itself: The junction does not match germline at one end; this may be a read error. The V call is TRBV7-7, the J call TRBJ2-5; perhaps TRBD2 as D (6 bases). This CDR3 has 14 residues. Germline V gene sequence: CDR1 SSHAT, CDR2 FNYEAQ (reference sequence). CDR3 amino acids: CASSQVGGQETQYF. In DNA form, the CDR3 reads TGTGCTAGCAGCCAGGTCGGGGGACAAGAGACCCAGTACTTC.

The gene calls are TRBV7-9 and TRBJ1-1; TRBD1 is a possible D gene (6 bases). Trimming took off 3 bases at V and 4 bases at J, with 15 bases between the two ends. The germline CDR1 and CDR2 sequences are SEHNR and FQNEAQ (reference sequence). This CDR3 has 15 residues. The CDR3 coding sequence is TGTGCCAGCAGCTTGGCGGAGGGGGTGGGCACTGAAGCTTTCTTT. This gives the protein CASSLAEGVGTEAFF.

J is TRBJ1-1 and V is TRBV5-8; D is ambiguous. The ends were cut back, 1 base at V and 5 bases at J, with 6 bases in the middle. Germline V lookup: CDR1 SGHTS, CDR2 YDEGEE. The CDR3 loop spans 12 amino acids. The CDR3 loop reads CASSLRVTEAFF. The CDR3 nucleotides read TGTGCCAGCAGCTTGCGGGTTACTGAAGCTTTCTTT. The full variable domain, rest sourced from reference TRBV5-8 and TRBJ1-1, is EAGVTQSPTHLIKTRGQQATLRCSPISGHTSVYWYQQALGLGLQFLLWYDEGEERNRGNFPPRFSGRQFPNYSSELNVNALELEDSALYLCASSLRVTEAFFGQGTRLTVV.

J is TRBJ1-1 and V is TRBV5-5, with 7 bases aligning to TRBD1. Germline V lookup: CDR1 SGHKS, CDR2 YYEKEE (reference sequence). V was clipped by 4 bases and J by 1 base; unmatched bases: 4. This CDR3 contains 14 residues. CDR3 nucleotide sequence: TGTGCCAGCAGCGGGGACAGTTGGAACACTGAAGCTTTCTTT. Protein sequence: CASSGDSWNTEAFF.

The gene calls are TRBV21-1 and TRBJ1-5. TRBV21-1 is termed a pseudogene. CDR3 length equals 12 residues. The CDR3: CASREHNQPQHF. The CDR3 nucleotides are TGTGCCAGCCGAGAGCACAATCAGCCCCAGCATTTT.

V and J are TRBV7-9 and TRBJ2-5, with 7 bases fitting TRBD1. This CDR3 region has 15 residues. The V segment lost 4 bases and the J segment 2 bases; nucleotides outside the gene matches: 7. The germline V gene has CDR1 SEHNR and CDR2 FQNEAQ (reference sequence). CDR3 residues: CASSYGTVIQETQYF. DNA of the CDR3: TGTGCCAGCAGCTACGGGACAGTTATACAAGAGACCCAGTACTTC.

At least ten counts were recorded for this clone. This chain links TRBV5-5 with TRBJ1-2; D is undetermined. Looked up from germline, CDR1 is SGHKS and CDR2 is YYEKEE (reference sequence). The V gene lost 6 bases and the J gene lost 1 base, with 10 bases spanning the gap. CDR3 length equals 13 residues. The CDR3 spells CASTGGINYGYTF. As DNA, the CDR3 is TGTGCCAGCACCGGAGGCATTAACTATGGCTACACCTTC.

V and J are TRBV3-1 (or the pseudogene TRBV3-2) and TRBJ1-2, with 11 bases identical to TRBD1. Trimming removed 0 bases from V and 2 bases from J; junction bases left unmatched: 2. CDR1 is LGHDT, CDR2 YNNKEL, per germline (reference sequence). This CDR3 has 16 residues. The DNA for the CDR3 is TGTGCCAGCAGCCAAGATTGGACAGGGGGCAACTATGGCTACACCTTC. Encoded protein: CASSQDWTGGNYGYTF.

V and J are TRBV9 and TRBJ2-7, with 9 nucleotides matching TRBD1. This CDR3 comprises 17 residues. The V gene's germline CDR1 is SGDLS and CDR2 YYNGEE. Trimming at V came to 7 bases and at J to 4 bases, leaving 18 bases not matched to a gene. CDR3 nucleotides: TGTGCCAGCTCTCAAGGAGGGGACAGGGAAAGATCGTACGAGCAGTACTTC. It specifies CASSQGGDRERSYEQYF. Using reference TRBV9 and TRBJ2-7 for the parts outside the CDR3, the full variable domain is DSGVTQTPKHLITATGQRVTLRCSPRSGDLSVYWYQQSLDQGLQFLIQYYNGEERAKGNILERFSAQQFPDLHSELNLSSLELGDSALYFCASSQGGDRERSYEQYFGPGTRLTVT.

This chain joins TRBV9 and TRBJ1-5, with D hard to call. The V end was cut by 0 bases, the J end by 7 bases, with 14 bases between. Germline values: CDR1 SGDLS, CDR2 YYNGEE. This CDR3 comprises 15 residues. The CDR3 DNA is TGTGCCAGCAGCGTAGAAGGGTTGGATATACAGCCCCAGCATTTT. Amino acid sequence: CASSVEGLDIQPQHF.

Here the CDR3 reads CASSDVRDSRQDTQYF. CDR3 coding DNA: TGTGCCAGCAGTGACGTCCGGGACAGCCGCCAAGATACGCAGTATTTT. The chain carries TRBV6-1 and TRBJ2-3; 7 bases line up with TRBD1. With V trimmed by 3 bases and J by 5 bases, 11 bases remained unmatched. The V gene's germline CDR1 is MNHNS and CDR2 SASEGT. The CDR3 length is 16 residues.

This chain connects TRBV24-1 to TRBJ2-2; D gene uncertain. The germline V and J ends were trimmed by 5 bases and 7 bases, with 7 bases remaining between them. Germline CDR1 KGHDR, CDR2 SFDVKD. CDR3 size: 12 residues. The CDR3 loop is CATSVGNGELFF. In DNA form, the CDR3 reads TGTGCCACCAGTGTTGGGAACGGGGAGCTGTTTTTT.

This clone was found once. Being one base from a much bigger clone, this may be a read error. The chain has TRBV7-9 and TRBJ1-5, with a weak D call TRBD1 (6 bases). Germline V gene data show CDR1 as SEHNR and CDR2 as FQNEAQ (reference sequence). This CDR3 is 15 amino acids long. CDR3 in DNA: TGTGTCAGCAACTTGGAGGGGCGGCTTCCAGGGGCCCAGCATTTT. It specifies CVSNLEGRLPGAQHF.

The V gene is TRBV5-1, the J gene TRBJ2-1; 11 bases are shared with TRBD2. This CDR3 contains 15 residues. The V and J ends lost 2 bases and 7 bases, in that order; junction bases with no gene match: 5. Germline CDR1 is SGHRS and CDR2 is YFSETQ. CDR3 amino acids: CASSFPGLADNEQFF. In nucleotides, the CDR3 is TGCGCCAGCAGCTTCCCGGGACTAGCGGATAATGAGCAGTTCTTC.

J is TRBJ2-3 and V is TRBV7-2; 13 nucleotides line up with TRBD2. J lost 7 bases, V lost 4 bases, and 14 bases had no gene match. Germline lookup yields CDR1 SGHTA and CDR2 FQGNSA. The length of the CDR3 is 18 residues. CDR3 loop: CASSSSLGTSGTGNTQYF. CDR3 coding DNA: TGTGCCAGCAGCTCTAGTCTGGGGACTAGCGGGACCGGGAATACGCAGTATTTT.

The DNA of the CDR3 is TGTGCCAGCCGCCGCCTCGGGCAGAACACTGAAGCTTTCTTT. Protein: CASRRLGQNTEAFF. V and J are TRBV2 and TRBJ1-1; no firm D call. The CDR3 extends over 14 amino acids. The V gene's germline CDR1 is SNHLY and CDR2 FYNNEI. V was shortened by 8 bases and J by 1 base, with 14 bases between the two germline ends.

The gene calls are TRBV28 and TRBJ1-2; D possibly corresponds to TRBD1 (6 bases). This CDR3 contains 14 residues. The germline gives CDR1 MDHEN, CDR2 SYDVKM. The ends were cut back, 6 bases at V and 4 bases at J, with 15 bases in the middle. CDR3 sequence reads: CASSPGAPGYGYTF. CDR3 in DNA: TGTGCCAGCAGCCCGGGGGCCCCGGGCTATGGCTACACCTTC.